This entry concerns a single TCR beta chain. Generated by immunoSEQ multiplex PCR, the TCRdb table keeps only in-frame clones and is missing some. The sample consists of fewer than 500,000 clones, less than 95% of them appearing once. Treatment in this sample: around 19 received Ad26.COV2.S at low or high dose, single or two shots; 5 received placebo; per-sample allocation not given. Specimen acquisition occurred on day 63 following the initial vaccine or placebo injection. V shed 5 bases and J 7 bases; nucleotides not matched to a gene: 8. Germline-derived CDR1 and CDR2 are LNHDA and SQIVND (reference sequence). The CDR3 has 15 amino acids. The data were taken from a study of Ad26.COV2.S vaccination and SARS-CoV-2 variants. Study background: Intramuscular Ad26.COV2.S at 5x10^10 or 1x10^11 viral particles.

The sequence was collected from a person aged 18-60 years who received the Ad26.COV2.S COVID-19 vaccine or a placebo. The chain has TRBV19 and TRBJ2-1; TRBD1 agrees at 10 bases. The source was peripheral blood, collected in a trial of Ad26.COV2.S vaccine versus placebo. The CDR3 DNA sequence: TGTGCCAGTAGTGGACAGGGGGGCAGTATGAATGAGCAGTTCTTC. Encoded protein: CASSGQGGSMNEQFF. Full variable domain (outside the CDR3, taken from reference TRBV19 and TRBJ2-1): DGGITQSPKYLFRKEGQNVTLSCEQNLNHDAMYWYRQDPGQGLRLIYYSQIVNDFQKGDIAEGYSVSREKKESFPLTVTSAQKNPTAFYLCASSGQGGSMNEQFFGPGTRLTVL.